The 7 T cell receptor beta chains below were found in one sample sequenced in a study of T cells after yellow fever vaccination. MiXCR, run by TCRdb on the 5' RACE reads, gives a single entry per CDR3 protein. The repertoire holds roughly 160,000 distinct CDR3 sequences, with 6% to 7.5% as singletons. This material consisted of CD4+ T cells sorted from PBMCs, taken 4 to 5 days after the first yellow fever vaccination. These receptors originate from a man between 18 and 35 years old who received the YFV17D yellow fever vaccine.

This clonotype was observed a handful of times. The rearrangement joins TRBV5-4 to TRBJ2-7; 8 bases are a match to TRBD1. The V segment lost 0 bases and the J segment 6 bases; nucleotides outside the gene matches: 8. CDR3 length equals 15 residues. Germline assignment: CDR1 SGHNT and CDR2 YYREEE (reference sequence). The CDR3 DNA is TGTGCCAGCAGCTTGGCCGGGACGACAGGGGCCGAGCAGTACTTC. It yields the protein CASSLAGTTGAEQYF.

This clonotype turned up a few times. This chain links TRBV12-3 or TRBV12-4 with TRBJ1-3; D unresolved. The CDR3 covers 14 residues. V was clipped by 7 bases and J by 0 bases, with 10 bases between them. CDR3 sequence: CASTPWNSGNTIYF. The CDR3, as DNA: TGTGCCAGCACCCCGTGGAACTCTGGAAACACCATATATTTT.

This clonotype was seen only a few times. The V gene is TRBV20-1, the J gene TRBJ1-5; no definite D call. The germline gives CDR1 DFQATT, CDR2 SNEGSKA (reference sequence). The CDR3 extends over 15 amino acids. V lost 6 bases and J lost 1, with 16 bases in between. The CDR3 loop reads CSAHPGRASNQPQHF. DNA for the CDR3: TGCAGTGCGCACCCAGGTAGGGCAAGCAATCAGCCCCAGCATTTT.

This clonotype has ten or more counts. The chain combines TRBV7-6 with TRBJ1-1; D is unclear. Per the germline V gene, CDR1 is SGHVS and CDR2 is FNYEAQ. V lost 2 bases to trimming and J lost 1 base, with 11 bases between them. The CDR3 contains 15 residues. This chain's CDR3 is CASSLFETRNTEAFF. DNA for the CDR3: TGTGCCAGCAGCTTATTCGAGACGAGGAACACTGAAGCTTTCTTT.

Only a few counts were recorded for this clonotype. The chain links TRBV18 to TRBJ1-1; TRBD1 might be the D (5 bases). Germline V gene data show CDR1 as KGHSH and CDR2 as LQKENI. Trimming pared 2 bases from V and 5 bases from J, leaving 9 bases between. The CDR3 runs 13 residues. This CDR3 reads CASSPYGGTEAFF. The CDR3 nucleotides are TGTGCCAGCTCACCATATGGGGGGACTGAAGCTTTCTTT.

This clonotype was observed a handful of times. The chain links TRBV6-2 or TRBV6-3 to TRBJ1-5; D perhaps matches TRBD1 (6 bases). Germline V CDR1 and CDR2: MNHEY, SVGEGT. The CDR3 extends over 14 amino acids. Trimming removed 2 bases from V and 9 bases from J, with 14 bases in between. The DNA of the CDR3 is TGTGCCAGCAGTTACGAGGGGGGGGGTCGGCCCCAGCATTTT. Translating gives CASSYEGGGRPQHF.

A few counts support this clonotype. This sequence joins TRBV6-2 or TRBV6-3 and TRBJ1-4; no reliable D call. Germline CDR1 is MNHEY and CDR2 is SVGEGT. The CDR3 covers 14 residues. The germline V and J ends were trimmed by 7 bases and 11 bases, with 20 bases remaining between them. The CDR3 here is CASTRRGGDWKLFF. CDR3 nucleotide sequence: TGTGCCAGCACCCGCCGTGGCGGGGATTGGAAACTGTTTTTT.